Presented here are 11 T cell receptor beta chains from one specimen sequenced in a study of blood T cell repertoires in COVID-19. Measured with immunoSEQ multiplex PCR; TCRdb has only the in-frame clones, and not every one. The sample has hundreds of thousands of clones, approximately 82% seen once. Source material: peripheral blood. The receptors come from a woman older than 75 with acute or convalescent COVID-19.

This clone turned up a few times. The chain is built from TRBV4-2 and TRBJ2-7; 9 positions agree with TRBD2. This CDR3 spans 15 amino acids. The germline V gene encodes CDR1 LGHNA and CDR2 YNFKEQ. Trimming cost V 1 base and J 2 bases; bases outside gene matches: 3. The CDR3 DNA reads as TGTGCCAGCAGCCAAGCGGCTAGCGGGACCTACGAGCAGTACTTC. Residues: CASSQAASGTYEQYF.

The rearrangement links TRBV7-9 to TRBJ1-1, with a tentative D call TRBD1 (6 bases). V lost 4 bases and J 1 base, leaving 13 bases between the germline ends. This CDR3 spans 15 amino acids. The germline gives CDR1 SEHNR, CDR2 FQNEAQ (reference sequence). As DNA, the CDR3 is TGTGCCAGCAGCTCGTACTTGACAGGGAACACTGAAGCTTTCTTT. As protein: CASSSYLTGNTEAFF.

This clone turned up a few times. V gene TRBV29-1 combines with J gene TRBJ2-5; a weak D match, TRBD1 (5 bases). Germline assignment: CDR1 SQVTM and CDR2 ANQGSEA. This CDR3 is built from 13 residues. V gave up 0 bases and J gave up 5 bases, with 10 bases separating them. CDR3 DNA sequence: TGCAGCGTTGAAGAGGTCAGGGCGGAGACCCAGTACTTC. This translates into CSVEEVRAETQYF.

This chain uses TRBV7-8 with TRBJ1-3; D call uncertain. Germline values: CDR1 SGHVS, CDR2 FQNEAQ. This CDR3 has 14 residues. V lost 5 bases to trimming and J lost 7 bases, with 15 bases between them. The CDR3 DNA follows: TGTGCCAGCAGCCCTGGGTCCGGCGGGAACACCATATATTTT. Translating gives CASSPGSGGNTIYF.

This sequence joins TRBV6-5 and TRBJ2-7, with 8 bases fitting TRBD1. The ends lost 4 bases at V and 6 bases at J; junction bases unmatched: 8. This CDR3 spans 14 amino acids. Germline CDR1 reads MNHEY; CDR2 reads SVGAGI. The CDR3 spells CASSWGDRSSEQYF. The CDR3, as DNA: TGTGCCAGCAGTTGGGGGGACAGGTCGTCCGAGCAGTACTTC.

The chain carries TRBV5-4 and TRBJ2-1; 9 nucleotides agree with TRBD1. Germline assignment: CDR1 SGHNT and CDR2 YYREEE (reference sequence). CDR3 length: 16 residues. Losses at the gene ends were 0 bases for V and 9 bases for J; bases not matched to a gene: 10. CDR3 bases: TGTGCCAGCAGCTTGGGCCCGGGACAGGGACAAGGTGAGCAGTTCTTC. Translating it yields CASSLGPGQGQGEQFF.

The chain employs TRBV24-1 and TRBJ1-6, with 7 bases lining up with TRBD1. Trimming cost V 7 bases and J 6 bases; bases outside gene matches: 2. Germline loops: CDR1 KGHDR, CDR2 SFDVKD. The CDR3 is made up of 13 amino acids. The CDR3: CATSRDSNSPLHF. The CDR3 region has the DNA TGTGCCACCAGCCGGGACAGTAATTCACCCCTCCACTTT.

The chain carries TRBV5-1 and TRBJ1-1; D unresolved. V lost 1 base, J lost 0 bases, and 16 bases lay in between. The CDR3 consists of 17 residues. Germline CDR1 is SGHRS and CDR2 is YFSETQ. CDR3 region: CASSLTGGIRMNTEAFF. CDR3 bases: TGCGCCAGCAGCTTGACGGGAGGGATTCGGATGAACACTGAAGCTTTCTTT.

The chain joins TRBV28 to TRBJ1-1; TRBD1 is a possible D gene (6 bases). This CDR3 has 15 residues. Trimming cost V 3 bases and J 1 base, with 12 bases left between them. Germline assignment: CDR1 MDHEN and CDR2 SYDVKM. The CDR3 spells CASSLPGAKNTEAFF. The CDR3 nucleotides are TGTGCCAGCAGTTTGCCAGGGGCGAAGAACACTGAAGCTTTCTTT.

In nucleotides, the CDR3 is TGTGCCACCTCAGGGGGCGGAGAGGGCAATCAGCCCCAGCATTTT. Translated: CATSGGGEGNQPQHF. The rearrangement joins TRBV28 to TRBJ1-5; TRBD1 matches 8 bases. Trimming at V came to 10 bases and at J to 2 bases, leaving 10 bases not matched to a gene. This CDR3 comprises 15 residues. CDR1 is MDHEN, CDR2 SYDVKM, per germline.

This rearrangement joins TRBV28 to TRBJ2-7; TRBD1 might be the D (5 bases). Germline loops: CDR1 MDHEN, CDR2 SYDVKM. This CDR3 region has 14 residues. The V end was cut by 3 bases, the J end by 3 bases, with 12 bases between. CDR3 amino acids: CASSLVREDYEQYF. DNA of the CDR3: TGTGCCAGCAGTTTGGTCAGGGAAGACTACGAGCAGTACTTC.